Presented here are 25 T cell receptor beta chains from one specimen sequenced in a study of cytomegalovirus exposure and HLA in healthy donors. The study ran its PCR with 60 Vbeta and 13 Jbeta primers. Here immunoSEQ multiplex PCR was the method, and the copy in TCRdb shows in-frame clones only, minus some. The data show 96,000 or so clones, with roughly 79% seen just once and 3% held by the top ten. Sequencing was performed on PBMCs. All receptors come from a female donor in good health and CMV-seropositive.

This chain connects TRBV7-9 to TRBJ1-6; D is possibly TRBD1 (5 bases). V lost 5 bases, J lost 8 bases, and 16 bases lay in between. The CDR3 runs 15 residues. Germline values: CDR1 SEHNR, CDR2 FQNEAQ (reference sequence). For the CDR3, the DNA is TGTGCCAGCAGCCACCCGCGGGGGGTAGATTCACCCCTCCACTTT. It is translated as CASSHPRGVDSPLHF.

This clone was seen a handful of times. The genes are TRBV10-3 and TRBJ2-1; D is perhaps TRBD2 (5 bases). Germline values: CDR1 ENHRY, CDR2 SYGVKD. This CDR3 spans 15 amino acids. V was cut by 4 bases and J by 5 bases, with 15 bases left in between. The CDR3 sequence is CAISVSGIGHNEQFF. CDR3 DNA: TGTGCCATCAGTGTTTCCGGGATAGGGCACAATGAGCAGTTCTTC.

This clone appeared a few times. The gene calls are TRBV29-1 and TRBJ2-1; 14 nucleotides match TRBD2. The germline CDR1 and CDR2 sequences are SQVTM and ANQGSEA. The CDR3 contains 14 residues. V gave up 7 bases and J gave up 9 bases; unmatched junction bases: 8. In DNA, the CDR3 is TGCAGCGAAGGAGGACTAGCGGGAGGTGGTGAGCAGTTCTTC. This translates into CSEGGLAGGGEQFF.

This chain connects TRBV7-8 to TRBJ1-4; no clear D. The CDR3 is 13 residues long. The V end was cut by 6 bases, the J end by 6 bases, with 11 bases between. Looked up from germline, CDR1 is SGHVS and CDR2 is FQNEAQ. The chain's CDR3 is CASSQLMYEKLFF. Here the CDR3 DNA reads TGTGCCAGCAGTCAACTTATGTATGAAAAACTGTTTTTT.

This clone has a single count. CDR3 sequence: CASSREAPSYTF. Here the CDR3 DNA reads TGTGCCAGCAGCCGGGAGGCCCCTTCCTACACCTTC. The chain is built from TRBV5-6 and TRBJ1-2; D not resolved. The CDR3 is 12 residues long. V gave up 4 bases and J gave up 10 bases, with 14 bases separating them. Germline CDR1 SGHDT, CDR2 YYEEEE.

The chain employs TRBV6-1 and TRBJ1-4, with D possibly matching TRBD1 (6 bases). Deletions cut 7 bases from V and 8 bases from J, with 17 bases between. CDR1 MNHNS and CDR2 SASEGT come from the germline V gene. The CDR3 is 14 residues long. For the CDR3, the DNA is TGTGCCAGCAACCGAGACAGGTCCGGGGAAAAACTGTTTTTT. Translation: CASNRDRSGEKLFF.

The gene calls are TRBV5-4 and TRBJ2-3; 9 nucleotides line up with TRBD2. Per the germline V gene, CDR1 is SGHNT and CDR2 is YYREEE (reference sequence). This CDR3 comprises 15 residues. Trimming at V came to 2 bases and at J to 4 bases, leaving 5 bases not matched to a gene. Written as DNA, the CDR3 is TGTGCCAGCAGCTTTCGAAGCGGGGGGTCAGATACGCAGTATTTT. Residues: CASSFRSGGSDTQYF.

CDR3 bases: TGTGCCAGCAGGGACAGGGGAAATCAGCCCCAGCATTTT. It is translated as CASRDRGNQPQHF. This chain links TRBV6-5 with TRBJ1-5; 9 positions agree with TRBD1. CDR1 is MNHEY, CDR2 SVGAGI, per germline. V shed 6 bases and J 4 bases; nucleotides not matched to a gene: 1. The CDR3 loop spans 13 amino acids.

The chain has TRBV6-6 and TRBJ2-7, with 9 bases fitting TRBD1. Germline values: CDR1 MNHNY, CDR2 SVGAGI (reference sequence). The CDR3 spans 15 residues. V gave up 4 bases and J gave up 4 bases; unmatched junction bases: 8. CDR3 bases: TGTGCCAGCAGTTTGCCTTGGGACAGGGCGTACGAGCAGTACTTC. It is translated as CASSLPWDRAYEQYF.

The sample holds a few counts of this clone. This chain connects TRBV5-5 to TRBJ2-1; D is unresolved. V shed 2 bases and J shed 6 bases, with 12 bases lying between them. This CDR3 has 14 residues. Looked up from germline, CDR1 is SGHKS and CDR2 is YYEKEE (reference sequence). The CDR3 DNA reads TGTGCCAGCAGCTTTCAAGGTACGGGCAATGAGCAGTTCTTC. It codes for CASSFQGTGNEQFF.

This clone was seen more than once but under ten times. The V gene is TRBV30, the J gene TRBJ1-2; no clear D. V was cut by 0 bases and J by 0 bases, with 11 bases left in between. This CDR3 region has 15 residues. Germline values: CDR1 GTSNPN, CDR2 SVGIG (reference sequence). The CDR3 nucleotides are TGTGCCTGGAGTGTACTCGACCGGGCTAACTATGGCTACACCTTC. Translation: CAWSVLDRANYGYTF.

The J gene is TRBJ1-2, the V gene TRBV7-8; D is unclear. The CDR3 consists of 13 residues. Per germline, CDR1 SGHVS and CDR2 FQNEAQ. Deletions cut 8 bases from V and 3 bases from J, with 13 bases between. CDR3 coding DNA: TGTGCCAGCTCTAGGAGGACGGACTATGGCTACACCTTC. It yields the protein CASSRRTDYGYTF.

The chain combines TRBV28 with TRBJ2-7; 9 bases line up with TRBD1. Germline V gene lookup returns CDR1 MDHEN and CDR2 SYDVKM. The CDR3 is 15 residues long. V was pared by 6 bases and J by 1 base, with 7 bases of the junction left unmatched. The CDR3 nucleotides are TGTGCCAGCAGACCCACCGGGACAGGGTCCTACGAGCAGTACTTC. Translating it yields CASRPTGTGSYEQYF.

This chain uses TRBV19 with TRBJ2-7, with 11 nucleotides matching TRBD2. The CDR3 consists of 14 residues. CDR1 and CDR2 (germline): LNHDA, SQIVND (reference sequence). With V trimmed by 4 bases and J by 5 bases, 4 bases remained unmatched. CDR3 in DNA: TGTGCCAGTAGTAAGCCGGGACTAGCGGACGAGCAGTACTTC. Translated: CASSKPGLADEQYF. Together with reference TRBV19 and TRBJ2-7, the CDR3 gives the full variable domain: DGGITQSPKYLFRKEGQNVTLSCEQNLNHDAMYWYRQDPGQGLRLIYYSQIVNDFQKGDIAEGYSVSREKKESFPLTVTSAQKNPTAFYLCASSKPGLADEQYFGPGTRLTVT.

This chain connects TRBV5-1 to TRBJ2-1; 11 nucleotides agree with TRBD1. J gave up 4 bases and V 4 bases, and 4 bases lay outside the gene matches. This CDR3 is built from 15 residues. Germline loops: CDR1 SGHRS, CDR2 YFSETQ. As DNA, the CDR3 is TGCGCCAGCAGCAAGGACAGGGGGCATTACAATGAGCAGTTCTTC. This translates into CASSKDRGHYNEQFF.

V and J are TRBV5-6 and TRBJ1-6; 11 bases line up with TRBD1. CDR1 is SGHDT and CDR2 is YYEEEE in the germline V gene. The CDR3 runs 16 residues. After removal of 3 bases from V and 9 bases from J, the junction contained 8 bases not matched to a gene. CDR3 nucleotides: TGTGCCAGCAGCTCCGTGGACAGGGGGCTGGGTTCACCCCTCCACTTT. Amino acid sequence: CASSSVDRGLGSPLHF.

The chain employs TRBV29-1 and TRBJ2-7, with 8 bases matching TRBD2. Germline-derived CDR1 and CDR2 are SQVTM and ANQGSEA. The V segment lost 7 bases and the J segment 2 bases; nucleotides outside the gene matches: 7. This CDR3 spans 13 amino acids. CDR3 protein: CSAAGLATYEQYF. CDR3 DNA sequence: TGCAGCGCCGCCGGACTAGCCACCTACGAGCAGTACTTC.

The chain combines TRBV7-9 with TRBJ1-6; no clear D. Germline CDR1 is SEHNR and CDR2 is FQNEAQ (reference sequence). V was pared by 2 bases and J by 0 bases, with 8 bases between. The CDR3 extends over 16 amino acids. The CDR3 sequence is CASSLISSSYNSPLHF. The CDR3 bases are TGTGCCAGCAGCTTAATAAGTAGCTCCTATAATTCACCCCTCCACTTT.

V and J are TRBV6-5 and TRBJ2-7, with 16 bases that match TRBD2. V shed 2 bases, J shed 6 bases, and the junction held 4 bases outside the gene matches. CDR1 is MNHEY, CDR2 SVGAGI, per germline. This CDR3 comprises 16 residues. The CDR3 spells CASSYRGTSGRAEQYF. The DNA of the CDR3 is TGTGCCAGCAGTTACAGGGGGACTAGCGGGAGGGCCGAGCAGTACTTC.

The CDR3 sequence is CASSPGTGPYGYTF. The DNA of the CDR3 is TGTGCCAGCTCACCAGGGACAGGTCCCTATGGCTACACCTTC. The chain has TRBV18 and TRBJ1-2; TRBD1 agrees at 8 bases. V shed 2 bases and J 4 bases; nucleotides not matched to a gene: 3. This CDR3 spans 14 amino acids. Germline values: CDR1 KGHSH, CDR2 LQKENI.

The chain uses TRBV6-5 and TRBJ1-3, with D uncertain. This CDR3 has 15 residues. The V end lost 4 bases, the J end lost 0 bases, and 10 bases lay between the germline ends. Looked up from germline, CDR1 is MNHEY and CDR2 is SVGAGI. The CDR3 nucleotides are TGTGCCAGCAGTTCCCAGGTCGACTCTGGAAACACCATATATTTT. This translates into CASSSQVDSGNTIYF.

The chain recombines TRBV7-9 with TRBJ2-7; 7 bases are shared with TRBD2. The CDR3 sequence is 18 residues long. Losses at the gene ends were 0 bases for V and 0 bases for J; bases not matched to a gene: 11. CDR1 SEHNR and CDR2 FQNEAQ come from the germline V gene (reference sequence). The CDR3 DNA is TGTGCCAGCAGCTTAGCAAAGAGGGATCGGGGGGTCTCCTACGAGCAGTACTTC. It encodes CASSLAKRDRGVSYEQYF.

This clone was seen only a few times. The chain has TRBV28 and TRBJ1-4; 7 bases are a match to TRBD1. V was pared by 8 bases and J by 3 bases, with 15 bases of the junction left unmatched. From germline, CDR1 is MDHEN and CDR2 SYDVKM. The CDR3 extends over 17 amino acids. The CDR3 reads CASLRGRVFRANEKLFF. The DNA for the CDR3 is TGTGCCAGCCTAAGGGGGCGCGTATTTAGAGCTAATGAAAAACTGTTTTTT.

The chain recombines TRBV2 with TRBJ2-3; D perhaps matches TRBD1 (5 bases). CDR1 is SNHLY and CDR2 is FYNNEI in the germline V gene. This CDR3 has 16 amino acids. Deletions cut 3 bases from V and 11 bases from J, with 24 bases between. This CDR3 reads CASSDSVEVIGVGQYF. In DNA, the CDR3 is TGTGCCAGCAGTGATTCGGTAGAAGTCATAGGGGTTGGGCAGTATTTT.

This rearrangement joins TRBV9 to TRBJ2-1; 11 nucleotides agree with TRBD2. CDR3 length: 15 amino acids. In germline, CDR1 is SGDLS, CDR2 YYNGEE. V dropped 4 bases and J dropped 5; count of bases not matched to a gene: 5. CDR3 nucleotides: TGTGCCAGCAGCCCACGGGGACTAGCGGACAATGAGCAGTTCTTC. It is translated as CASSPRGLADNEQFF.